This T cell receptor delta chain was identified in a study of gamma-delta chains in newborns, infants, children. TCRdb reran clone calling via CATT on the reads. This table holds around 2,300 delta-chain clones, 1% found once. Germline V gene lookup returns CDR1 GEAIGNYY and CDR2 EKD. The CDR3 spans 20 residues. This clone was recorded a few times. A much larger clone is a single base away; this may be a read error. This specimen includes other DNA sequences encoding the same CDR3. The rearrangement uses TRDV2 and TRDJ3, with 7 bases matching TRDD3. Specimen: blood. The clonotype was recovered from a child who was a newborn, infant or young child, either healthy, febrile or measles-vaccinated (not recorded which). The CDR3 bases are TGTGCCTGTGACACCGTGATGGGGGAACCTAGCTCCTGGGACACTCGACAGATGTTTTTC. Amino acid sequence: CACDTVMGEPSSWDTRQMFF.